This is a list of T cell receptor beta chains from one sample in a study of cytomegalovirus exposure and HLA in healthy donors. Generated by immunoSEQ multiplex PCR, the TCRdb table keeps only in-frame clones and is missing some. The table has around 60,000 clones, less than 96% seen once; the top ten hold under 1.5%. Sequencing was carried out using PBMCs. These receptors all come from a woman aged 18-29 years in good health and CMV-seronegative. Each CDR3 is given with its conserved first and last residue. A D gene is named only where the DNA matches it firmly. The size of a clone is reported for some rows only, either as once, few or many, or as a class for expanded clones.

TRBJ2-5 TRBV27 TRBD1 - CASSPRTGETQYF TGTGCCAGCAGTCCCCGGACAGGGGAGACCCAGTACTTC
TRBJ2-7 TRBV7-2 TRBD1 - CASSSWRQGRDEQYF TGTGCCAGCAGCTCCTGGAGACAGGGACGGGACGAGCAGTACTTC
TRBJ2-1 TRBV28 - - CASRASRDEQFF TGTGCCAGCCGAGCCTCGAGGGATGAGCAGTTCTTC
TRBJ2-7 TRBV28 - - CATSANHRMWEQYF TGTGCCACCTCGGCCAATCACAGGATGTGGGAGCAGTACTTC
TRBJ2-1 TRBV25-1 TRBD1 few CASSPQGQGAYNEQFF TGTGCCAGCAGTCCCCAAGGACAGGGGGCATACAATGAGCAGTTCTTC
TRBJ2-3 TRBV28 TRBD2 - CASRASGSPDTQYF TGTGCCAGCCGCGCGAGCGGGAGTCCAGATACGCAGTATTTT
TRBJ1-2 TRBV5-6 - - CASTANYGYTF TGTGCCAGCACAGCTAACTATGGCTACACCTTC
TRBJ2-3 TRBV2 TRBD2 - CASRTSGGTDTQYF TGTGCCAGCAGAACTAGCGGGGGCACAGATACGCAGTATTTT
TRBJ2-3 TRBV6-1 TRBD2 - CASSEQRGADTQYF TGTGCCAGCAGTGAACAGCGGGGTGCGGATACGCAGTATTTT
TRBJ1-2 TRBV4-1 - - CASSQEVGASNYGYTF TGCGCCAGCAGCCAAGAGGTGGGGGCGTCTAACTATGGCTACACCTTC
TRBJ2-7 TRBV21-1 - - CASSRRTGGSYEQYF TGTGCCAGCAGCAGGCGGACAGGGGGGTCCTACGAGCAGTACTTC
TRBJ2-1 TRBV5-1 - - CASMRESNNEQFF TGCGCCAGCATGAGGGAGTCGAACAATGAGCAGTTCTTC
TRBJ2-7 TRBV6-5 - - CASSYVVGEGRYEQYF TGTGCCAGCAGTTACGTTGTAGGCGAAGGCAGGTACGAGCAGTACTTC
TRBJ2-1 TRBV13 TRBD2 - CASRVASGGHNEQFF TGTGCCAGCAGGGTGGCTAGCGGGGGACACAATGAGCAGTTCTTC
TRBJ2-7 TRBV5-5 - - CASRVSPPRGSYEQYF TGTGCCAGCAGAGTGTCCCCCCCCAGGGGTTCCTACGAGCAGTACTTC
TRBJ2-5 TRBV7-9 - - CASSLVAARETQYF TGTGCCAGCAGCTTAGTGGCGGCCCGGGAGACCCAGTACTTC
TRBJ1-1 TRBV30 TRBD1 - CAWGQGAEAFF TGTGCCTGGGGACAGGGCGCTGAAGCTTTCTTT
TRBJ2-7 TRBV5-1 - - CASSLPAGTGPGEQYF TGCGCCAGCAGCCTCCCTGCGGGGACGGGACCAGGCGAGCAGTACTTC
TRBJ1-4 TRBV18 - - CASSPTTGSPGAKLFF TGTGCCAGCTCACCGACAACAGGGTCCCCCGGGGCAAAACTGTTTTTT
TRBJ1-5 TRBV19 TRBD1 - CASSQQGDGQPQHF TGTGCCAGTAGTCAACAGGGGGATGGTCAGCCCCAGCATTTT
TRBJ2-3 TRBV27 TRBD1 - CASSFGGQGASTQYF TGTGCCAGCAGTTTCGGGGGACAGGGGGCCAGCACGCAGTATTTT
TRBJ2-7 TRBV30 - - CAWSDRERYEQYF TGTGCCTGGAGTGACAGGGAACGGTACGAGCAGTACTTC
TRBJ1-2 TRBV5-1 TRBD1 - CASSPPGQNYGYTF TGCGCCAGCAGTCCCCCGGGACAGAACTATGGCTACACCTTC
TRBJ2-1 TRBV7-2 TRBD2 - CASSLVGDYYNEQFF TGTGCCAGCAGCTTAGTCGGGGACTACTACAATGAGCAGTTCTTC
TRBJ1-1 TRBV11-2 - - CASSLVVRAEAFF TGTGCCAGCAGCTTAGTGGTCAGGGCAGAAGCTTTCTTT
TRBJ2-1 TRBV7-7 - - CASSPGFSYNEQFF TGTGCCAGCAGTCCAGGGTTTTCCTACAATGAGCAGTTCTTC
TRBJ2-3 TRBV18 TRBD2 - CASSPPGLAGVDTQYF TGTGCCAGCTCACCACCGGGACTAGCGGGAGTAGATACGCAGTATTTT
TRBJ2-2 TRBV9 - - CASSVEGTNTGELFF TGTGCCAGCAGCGTCGAGGGAACGAACACCGGGGAGCTGTTTTTT
TRBJ2-5 TRBV6-5 TRBD1 - CASSPRTGGAVTQYF TGTGCCAGCAGTCCCCGGACAGGGGGCGCGGTGACCCAGTACTTC
TRBJ1-2 TRBV5-4 TRBD1 - CASSFGPDRANYGYTF TGTGCCAGCAGCTTTGGCCCGGACAGGGCTAACTATGGCTACACCTTC
TRBJ2-5 TRBV2 - - CASRRQSQETQYF TGTGCCAGCAGAAGACAGAGTCAAGAGACCCAGTACTTC
TRBJ2-2 TRBV5-1 - once CASSLWGGGGELFF TGCGCCAGCAGCTTGTGGGGCGGTGGCGGGGAGCTGTTTTTT
TRBJ2-5 TRBV29-1 TRBD2 - CSVESGSYGETQYF TGCAGCGTTGAGAGCGGGAGCTATGGAGAGACCCAGTACTTC
TRBJ1-1 TRBV5-3 - once CARSGEGCKSEAFF TGTGCCAGAAGCGGGGAGGGGTGTAAGTCTGAAGCTTTCTTT
TRBJ2-1 TRBV5-1 TRBD2 - CASSPPPSGVFNEQFF TGCGCCAGCAGCCCCCCCCCTAGCGGCGTTTTCAATGAGCAGTTCTTC
TRBJ1-2 TRBV5-4 - - CASSRGTGPGNYGYTF TGTGCCAGCAGCCGGGGGACGGGACCAGGTAACTATGGCTACACCTTC
TRBJ2-3 TRBV28 - - CASKTGTTSTDTQYF TGTGCCAGCAAAACCGGGACAACTAGCACAGATACGCAGTATTTT
TRBJ2-1 TRBV7-9 - - CASSWGQRGAGPGYNEQFF TGTGCCAGCAGCTGGGGGCAACGGGGGGCTGGCCCAGGGTACAATGAGCAGTTCTTC
TRBJ2-7 TRBV6-1 TRBD1 - CASSRQGSVEQYF TGTGCCAGCAGCCGACAGGGCAGTGTCGAGCAGTACTTC
TRBJ1-2 TRBV6-1 TRBD1 - CASSGPGQAYGYTF TGTGCCAGCAGTGGACCGGGACAGGCCTATGGCTACACCTTC
TRBJ1-2 TRBV5-6 - - CASSPGASANYGYTF TGTGCCAGCAGCCCAGGGGCATCCGCTAACTATGGCTACACCTTC
TRBJ2-1 TRBV28 TRBD2 - CASSLELATYNEQFF TGTGCCAGCAGTTTAGAACTAGCGACCTACAATGAGCAGTTCTTC